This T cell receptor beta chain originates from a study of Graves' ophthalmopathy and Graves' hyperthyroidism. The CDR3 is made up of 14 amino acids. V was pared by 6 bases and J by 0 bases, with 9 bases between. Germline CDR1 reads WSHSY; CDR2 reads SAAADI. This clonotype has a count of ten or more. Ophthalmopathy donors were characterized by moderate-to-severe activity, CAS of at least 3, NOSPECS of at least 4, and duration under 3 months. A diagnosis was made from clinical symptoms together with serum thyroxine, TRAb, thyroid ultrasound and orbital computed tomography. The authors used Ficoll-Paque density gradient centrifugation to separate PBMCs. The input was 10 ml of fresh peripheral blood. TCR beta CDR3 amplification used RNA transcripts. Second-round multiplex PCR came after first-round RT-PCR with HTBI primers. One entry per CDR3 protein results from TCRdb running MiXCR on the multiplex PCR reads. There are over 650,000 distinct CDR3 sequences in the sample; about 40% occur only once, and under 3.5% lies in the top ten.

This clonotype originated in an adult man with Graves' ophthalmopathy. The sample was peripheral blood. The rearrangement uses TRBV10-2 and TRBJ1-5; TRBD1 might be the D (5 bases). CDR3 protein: CASRGTYSNQPQHF. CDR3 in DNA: TGCGCCAGCAGAGGGACTTATAGCAATCAGCCCCAGCATTTT.